This TCR beta chain originates from a study of STAT5B mutations in CD4+ large granular lymphocyte leukemia (dated by TCRdb to the early 2020s). With respect to the entire study: Among healthy controls, the CDR3 'QG' motif was associated with a particular HLA allele. The purity of purified fractions was confirmed by flow cytometry on FACSCanto II or FACSVerse to exceed 95% among lymphocytes. The study compared the TCRbeta repertoires of patients with CD4+ T-cell large granular lymphocyte leukemia against the TCRbeta repertoires of healthy blood donors.

The immunoSEQ assay at survey resolution was applied to genomic DNA for sequencing of TCRbeta rearrangements. As for the authors' bioinformatics: In the TCR sequencing data, the lowest productive clonotype frequency that could be detected was 2.59 x 10-5. Only productive TCRbeta rearrangements, defined as complete and in-frame sequences, were included in the analyses. The clonality of each sample was calculated as Simpson clonality in the immunoSEQ Analyzer version 3.0. Based on frequency, clones were grouped as very rare, small, medium, large (1-20%) or hyperexpanded (>20%). Generation probabilities were estimated with OLGA 1.2.3, V-gene circos plots were made with VDJtools, specificities were looked up in VDJdb, and CDR3 motifs were identified with GLIPH. TCRdb holds this immuneACCESS table with in-frame rearrangements only. Some clones are missing; in checked studies, unresolved V genes explain under half, and the rest has no known cause. V and J calls plus clone size are reproduced from that table; the DNA served to infer D and trimming. The sample data list 37,000 or so clones, and 81% of these were observed just once. The ten largest clones add up to 3% to 4.5% of the sample.

Deletion took 5 bases off V and 10 bases off J, with a span of 10 bases between the germline ends. CDR1 DFQATT and CDR2 SNEGSKA are derived from the germline V gene (reference sequence). The CDR3 sequence holds 10 residues, the cysteine and phenylalanine included. The only DNA kept is the CDR3, 30 bases in frame from the first base. Comments on this clone: The specificity of this receptor is unknown. The sample holds no much larger clone one base away, and base qualities are not on file.

The healthy controls were 37 blood donors, and the buffy coats of these donors were supplied by the Finnish Red Cross blood service. All TCR-sequenced material derived from peripheral blood: patient blood samples and healthy donor buffy coats. Ficoll-Hypaque gradient centrifugation was used to isolate peripheral blood mononuclear cells. For the healthy controls, CD4+ cells were obtained from buffy coats by magnetic purification. Genomic DNA was extracted with the Gentra Puregene Cell and Tissue kit and quantified on a Qubit 2.0 fluorometer. Paper-wide results and their limitations: Each patient's main leukemic clonotypes were private, but 25% of these clonotypes showed up at low frequency in the non-leukemic repertoires of other patients. Enrichment of TRBV06-family usage was observed among the top patient clones (8/27) relative to healthy controls (2/35). The data were not HLA-matched, and the relatively small sample size could explain the higher clonality seen in CD4+ compared with CD8+ T-LGLL. Compared with healthy CD4+ repertoires, CD4-sorted patient repertoires appeared more clonal, and this difference remained even after the putative leukemic clones were removed.

The receptor was isolated from a human donor in good health. Sequencing was done on a sample of CD4+ T cells from blood buffy coats. This receptor chain uses TRBV20-1 and TRBJ2-3; no D gene is confidently identified. The CDR3 is CSAAEQAQYF. The nucleotide sequence reads TGCAGTGCTGCTGAGCAGGCGCAGTATTTT.